The 20 T cell receptor beta chains reported below all come from one sample, sequenced in a study of blood T cell repertoires in COVID-19. The repertoire was sequenced with immunoSEQ multiplex PCR; TCRdb's copy has only in-frame clones and lacks some. The sample contains some 180,000 clones, less than 85% of which appear only once. Sequencing input: peripheral blood. The receptors derive from a human donor in a cohort sampled during active COVID-19.

The gene calls are TRBV7-7 and TRBJ2-5; 7 positions match TRBD1. The germline CDR1 and CDR2 sequences are SSHAT and FNYEAQ (reference sequence). The CDR3 contains 14 residues. V was pared by 5 bases and J by 5 bases, with 8 bases of the junction left unmatched. The CDR3 DNA reads as TGTGCCAGCAGCCCAGGGGACAGTTGGGAGACCCAGTACTTC. It specifies CASSPGDSWETQYF. Full variable domain (outside the CDR3, taken from reference TRBV7-7 and TRBJ2-5): GAGVSQSPRYKVTKRGQDVTLRCDPISSHATLYWYQQALGQGPEFLTYFNYEAQPDKSGLPSDRFSAERPEGSISTLTIQRTEQRDSAMYRCASSPGDSWETQYFGPGTRLLVL.

The J gene is TRBJ2-7, the V gene TRBV12-5, with a possible D match to TRBD2 (7 bases). This CDR3 is 14 amino acids long. CDR1 and CDR2 (germline): LGHNT, FRNRAP. V lost 5 bases, J lost 5 bases, and 16 bases lay in between. The CDR3 DNA is TGTGCTAGTGGTCCCTACGAGGGGGGGCACGAGCAGTACTTC. It yields the protein CASGPYEGGHEQYF.

This clone occurred once. The same CDR3 is also encoded by other DNA sequences in this sample. V gene TRBV5-1 combines with J gene TRBJ1-1; 9 bases match TRBD1. The length of the CDR3 is 14 residues. From germline, CDR1 is SGHRS and CDR2 YFSETQ. V shed 4 bases and J 0 bases; nucleotides not matched to a gene: 1. CDR3 sequence reads: CASSHRGLNTEAFF. CDR3 nucleotides: TGCGCCAGCAGCCACAGGGGGCTGAACACTGAAGCTTTCTTT.

V gene TRBV18 combines with J gene TRBJ1-2, with a weak D call TRBD1 (6 bases). CDR1 and CDR2 (germline): KGHSH, LQKENI. Trimming left V 2 bases short and J 3 bases short, with 10 bases between. The CDR3 sequence is 14 residues long. CDR3 region: CASSPGGADYGYTF. The CDR3, as DNA: TGTGCCAGCTCACCAGGGGGCGCCGACTATGGCTACACCTTC.

CDR3 in DNA: TGTGCCAGCAGTCCACCCCACCCCTCCAGGCGAGCCAAAAACATTCAGTACTTC. It translates to CASSPPHPSRRAKNIQYF. V and J are TRBV6-9 and TRBJ2-4; D is uncertain. Germline assignment: CDR1 MNHGY and CDR2 SVAAGI. This CDR3 is built from 18 residues. The V end was cut by 5 bases, the J end by 0 bases, with 20 bases between.

The V call is TRBV3-1 (or the pseudogene TRBV3-2), the J call TRBJ1-1; D call uncertain. Trimming took off 1 base at V and 1 base at J, with 4 bases between the two ends. This CDR3 has 13 residues. Germline lookup yields CDR1 LGHDT and CDR2 YNNKEL (reference sequence). Here the CDR3 reads CASSQVKNTEAFF. DNA of the CDR3: TGTGCCAGCAGCCAAGTAAAGAACACTGAAGCTTTCTTT.

This clone was picked up one time. J is TRBJ1-2 and V is TRBV10-2; no definite D call. Germline CDR1 is WSHSY and CDR2 is SAAADI. The CDR3 sequence is 15 residues long. V lost 2 bases and J 2 bases, leaving 12 bases between the germline ends. CDR3 residues: CASSEDWRGNYGYTF. In DNA, the CDR3 is TGCGCCAGCAGTGAGGACTGGCGGGGAAACTATGGCTACACCTTC.

The chain joins TRBV10-3 to TRBJ2-1; 12 bases map to TRBD2. The V and J ends lost 7 bases and 4 bases, in that order; junction bases with no gene match: 2. The CDR3 is made up of 14 amino acids. The germline V gene encodes CDR1 ENHRY and CDR2 SYGVKD. CDR3 nucleotide sequence: TGTGCCATCAAAACTAGCGGGGGGTACAATGAGCAGTTCTTC. Amino acids: CAIKTSGGYNEQFF.

The rearrangement links TRBV9 to TRBJ2-2; perhaps TRBD1 as D (6 bases). Germline assignment: CDR1 SGDLS and CDR2 YYNGEE. Deletions cut 4 bases from V and 0 bases from J, with 22 bases between. The CDR3 has 19 amino acids. CDR3 region: CASSPRITRQVTNTGELFF. The CDR3 nucleotides are TGTGCCAGCAGCCCACGAATTACCCGACAGGTAACGAACACCGGGGAGCTGTTTTTT.

The V and J genes are TRBV5-4 and TRBJ1-4, with D tentatively TRBD1 (5 bases). The CDR3 covers 17 residues. Looked up from germline, CDR1 is SGHNT and CDR2 is YYREEE (reference sequence). V was trimmed by 4 bases and J by 0 bases, leaving 16 bases between them. The CDR3 here is CASSGDSPGATNEKLFF. The CDR3 coding sequence is TGTGCCAGCAGCGGGGACTCACCTGGCGCAACTAATGAAAAACTGTTTTTT.

The chain uses TRBV9 and TRBJ1-1, with TRBD1 matching over 10 bases. CDR1 is SGDLS and CDR2 is YYNGEE in the germline V gene. V lost 0 bases, J lost 8 bases, and 1 base stayed unmatched. This CDR3 region has 13 residues. CDR3 sequence: CASSVVGQGEAFF. The CDR3 DNA sequence: TGTGCCAGCAGCGTAGTGGGACAGGGGGAAGCTTTCTTT. Drawing the rest from reference TRBV9 and TRBJ1-1, the complete variable domain is DSGVTQTPKHLITATGQRVTLRCSPRSGDLSVYWYQQSLDQGLQFLIQYYNGEERAKGNILERFSAQQFPDLHSELNLSSLELGDSALYFCASSVVGQGEAFFGQGTRLTVV.

This clone showed up just once. The V gene is TRBV5-4, the J gene TRBJ2-6, with TRBD1 matching over 8 bases. Germline lookup yields CDR1 SGHNT and CDR2 YYREEE (reference sequence). The CDR3 totals 18 residues. V dropped 4 bases and J dropped 2; count of bases not matched to a gene: 11. The CDR3 DNA reads as TGTGCCAGCAGCCTACGGACAGGGCTTGTGGCTGGGGCCAACGTCCTGACTTTC. Protein sequence: CASSLRTGLVAGANVLTF.

This chain connects TRBV25-1 to TRBJ1-4, with D unclear. The germline gives CDR1 MGHDK, CDR2 SYGVNS. Trimming took off 4 bases at V and 8 bases at J, with 11 bases between the two ends. This CDR3 is 13 amino acids long. In DNA, the CDR3 is TGTGCCAGCAGTGGACACCTTGGGGAAAAACTGTTTTTT. It specifies CASSGHLGEKLFF.

The chain links TRBV11-1 to TRBJ2-1, with D perhaps matching TRBD2 (5 bases). V gave up 1 base and J gave up 0 bases, with 10 bases separating them. Germline lookup yields CDR1 SGHAT and CDR2 FQDESV (reference sequence). The CDR3 covers 16 residues. Written as DNA, the CDR3 is TGTGCCAGCAGCTTAGGTAGAGGGAGCTCCTACAATGAGCAGTTCTTC. Encoded protein: CASSLGRGSSYNEQFF.

A note on this clone: A junction boundary mismatches the germline segment, possibly from a read error. This chain uses TRBV6-5 with TRBJ2-1, with TRBD1 matching 7 bases. CDR1 is MNHEY, CDR2 SVGAGI, per germline. The CDR3 length is 14 residues. The CDR3 DNA reads TGTGCCAGCAGCCCGGGACAGAACTACGATGAGCAGTTCTTC. It translates to CASSPGQNYDEQFF.

The table lists this clone with a few counts. The chain joins TRBV7-9 to TRBJ2-7; D unresolved. The V gene's germline CDR1 is SEHNR and CDR2 FQNEAQ (reference sequence). The CDR3 sequence is 14 residues long. The germline V and J ends were trimmed by 1 base and 3 bases, with 10 bases remaining between them. The CDR3 loop reads CASSLVSTNYEQYF. For the CDR3, the DNA is TGTGCCAGCAGCTTAGTCAGTACCAACTACGAGCAGTACTTC.

The V and J genes are TRBV4-1 and TRBJ1-1; unclear D gene. This CDR3 is built from 14 residues. Germline loops: CDR1 MGHRA, CDR2 YSYEKL. Between the trimmed V and J ends, which lost 4 bases and 1 base, there was a span of 10 bases. DNA of the CDR3: TGCGCCAGCAGCCCCTTGGGAGAGAACACTGAAGCTTTCTTT. Translated: CASSPLGENTEAFF.

This sequence joins TRBV5-1 and TRBJ1-6; maybe TRBD1 (5 bases). Trimming stripped 4 bases from V and 10 bases from J, with 15 bases between. This CDR3 has 14 residues. Germline V gene sequence: CDR1 SGHRS, CDR2 YFSETQ. The CDR3 DNA is TGCGCCAGCAGCACGGACGGAGCAGGGTCACCCCTCCACTTT. This translates into CASSTDGAGSPLHF.

The V gene is TRBV7-2, the J gene TRBJ1-4; 9 bases are a match to TRBD1. Losses at the gene ends were 5 bases for V and 8 bases for J; bases not matched to a gene: 9. The CDR3 runs to 15 residues. Germline CDR1 reads SGHTA; CDR2 reads FQGNSA. CDR3 bases: TGTGCCAGCAGCCTAGGACAGGGGTCGGGGGAAAAACTGTTTTTT. It yields the protein CASSLGQGSGEKLFF. The variable domain in full, with the rest retrieved from reference TRBV7-2 and TRBJ1-4, is GAGVSQSPSNKVTEKGKDVELRCDPISGHTALYWYRQSLGQGLEFLIYFQGNSAPDKSGLPSDRFSAERTGGSVSTLTIQRTQQEDSAVYLCASSLGQGSGEKLFFGSGTQLSVL.

This clone was seen once. The chain has TRBV5-1 and TRBJ2-4; D gene unclear. From germline, CDR1 is SGHRS and CDR2 YFSETQ. With 1 base removed from V and 6 bases from J, the gap between germline ends came to 14 bases. CDR3 length: 15 residues. The chain's CDR3 is CASSLYPESLNIQYF. The CDR3 DNA follows: TGCGCCAGCAGCTTGTATCCGGAGTCCTTAAACATTCAGTACTTC.